The present T cell receptor beta chain was sequenced within a study of T cells in localized non-small cell lung cancer. The CDR3 covers 16 residues. Germline V gene lookup returns CDR1 SGHRS and CDR2 YFSETQ. After removal of 2 bases from V and 5 bases from J, the junction contained 10 bases not matched to a gene. Of note for this clone: Its target is unknown.

Overall study results and limits: Peak T cell clonality was found in uninvolved adjacent lung, exceeding tumor. Sequencing, confined to only one tumor region, leaves heterogeneity possible.

Some clones are missing from TCRdb's copy, which holds only in-frame ones; the method was immunoSEQ multiplex PCR. Seen here are 25,000 to 30,000 clones, around 83% observed once, and the top ten hold around 4.1%. This receptor was identified in a woman aged 35 to 69 with stage I lung adenocarcinoma. This specimen consisted of peripheral blood, obtained before any cancer treatment. The chain couples TRBV5-1 to TRBJ2-5, with TRBD2 matching 9 bases. In nucleotides, the CDR3 is TGCGCCAGCAGCTTCGGCGGGGGGGCGCTCGGGGAGACCCAGTACTTC. It specifies CASSFGGGALGETQYF.